These 20 T cell receptor beta chains originate from one sample sequenced in a study of T cells in Graves' hyperthyroidism and ophthalmopathy. The investigators amplified TCR beta CDR3 regions from RNA transcripts. A set of HTBI primers served as the primers for a first-round RT-PCR of the TCR CDR3. TCRdb re-called the multiplex PCR reads with MiXCR, one entry per CDR3 protein. The sample includes 500,000 to 650,000 distinct CDR3 sequences, 13% to 15% of them seen just once. Sequenced sample: blood. These receptors were taken from a woman aged 45 to 65 with Graves' ophthalmopathy.

This clonotype was detected many times. The chain carries TRBV6-2 or TRBV6-3 and TRBJ1-1, with D unresolved. Germline V CDR1 and CDR2: MNHEY, SVGEGT. V lost 1 base and J lost 5, with 14 bases in between. The CDR3 loop spans 15 amino acids. The DNA of the CDR3 is TGTGCCAGCAGTTACTGGCGGGCGGGTGGAACTGAAGCTTTCTTT. Translation gives CASSYWRAGGTEAFF.

This clonotype was seen once. The chain couples TRBV24-1 to TRBJ2-1, with unresolved D. In germline, CDR1 is KGHDR, CDR2 SFDVKD. The CDR3 loop spans 13 amino acids. V was pared by 5 bases and J by 5 bases, with 9 bases between. The CDR3 sequence is CATSGAIDNEQFF. In DNA form, the CDR3 reads TGTGCCACCAGTGGGGCAATCGACAATGAGCAGTTCTTC.

This clonotype has at least ten counts. J is TRBJ2-7 and V is TRBV5-1; D may be TRBD1 or TRBD2 (5 bases each). Trimming stripped 3 bases from V and 3 bases from J, with 10 bases between. Germline assignment: CDR1 SGHRS and CDR2 YFSETQ. The CDR3 covers 13 residues. The CDR3 reads CASSWDGNYEQYF. The DNA for the CDR3 is TGCGCCAGCAGCTGGGACGGAAACTACGAGCAGTACTTC.

A note on this clonotype: The junction and the germline gene differ at one end; a read error may be behind it. V gene TRBV12-3 or TRBV12-4 combines with J gene TRBJ2-2, with a possible D match to TRBD2 (5 bases). This CDR3 comprises 13 residues. CDR3 sequence (DNA): TGTGCCAGCAGTTTAGGCCCGACCGGGGAGCTGTCTTTT. This translates into CASSLGPTGELSF.

A few counts support this clonotype. The chain is built from TRBV4-3 and TRBJ1-3; perhaps TRBD1 as D (5 bases). The CDR3 totals 14 residues. Per the germline V gene, CDR1 is LGHNA and CDR2 is YSLEER. Trimming took 6 bases from V and 3 from J, leaving 12 bases between them. CDR3 sequence: CASRQSGGGNTIYF. DNA for the CDR3: TGCGCCAGCAGGCAGAGTGGGGGTGGAAACACCATATATTTT.

Ten or more counts support this clonotype. The chain has TRBV29-1 and TRBJ1-1; the D is unclear. Trimming shortened V by 5 bases and J by 1 base, and 11 bases separated the two germline ends. From germline, CDR1 is SQVTM and CDR2 ANQGSEA. This CDR3 spans 13 amino acids. CDR3 protein: CSVLAQTNTEAFF. The CDR3 nucleotides read TGCAGCGTTCTAGCACAGACGAACACTGAAGCTTTCTTT.

This clonotype came up a few times. This chain connects TRBV11-3 to TRBJ2-1; 10 bases fit TRBD1. The CDR3 is 16 residues long. J was trimmed by 7 bases and V by 5 bases; bases with no gene match: 11. Germline values: CDR1 SGHNT, CDR2 YENEEA. Here the CDR3 DNA reads TGTGCCAGCAGCCCGAAGACAGGGGGCGTTCGGAATGAGCAGTTCTTC. Translating gives CASSPKTGGVRNEQFF.

This clonotype was observed a few times. The gene calls are TRBV7-2 and TRBJ1-2; perhaps TRBD1 as D (5 bases). Trimming shortened V by 5 bases and J by 3 bases, and 10 bases separated the two germline ends. In germline, CDR1 is SGHTA, CDR2 FQGNSA. This CDR3 comprises 13 residues. In DNA, the CDR3 is TGTGCCAGCAGCCTAGGGGTATACTATGGCTACACCTTC. As protein: CASSLGVYYGYTF.

This clonotype was seen many times. V and J are TRBV4-1 and TRBJ2-5; 8 nucleotides align to TRBD1. V lost 0 bases to trimming and J lost 5 bases; unmatched junction nucleotides: 8. The CDR3 consists of 16 residues. CDR1 MGHRA and CDR2 YSYEKL come from the germline V gene. The CDR3 bases are TGCGCCAGCAGCCAAGACCCTAAGACAGGGGATGAGACCCAGTACTTC. It translates to CASSQDPKTGDETQYF.

The V gene is TRBV7-3, the J gene TRBJ2-2; tentative D call: TRBD1 (6 bases). The CDR3 sequence is 15 residues long. Trimming stripped 4 bases from V and 5 bases from J, with 14 bases between. Germline CDR1 is SGHTA and CDR2 is FQGTGA. The CDR3 spells CASSSRPQGTGELFF. The CDR3, as DNA: TGTGCCAGCAGCTCACGACCCCAGGGGACCGGGGAGCTGTTTTTT.

This clonotype was observed a handful of times. The chain links TRBV7-2 to TRBJ2-7; 9 bases align to TRBD2. V dropped 6 bases and J dropped 4; count of bases not matched to a gene: 13. The CDR3 extends over 16 amino acids. Germline V gene data show CDR1 as SGHTA and CDR2 as FQGNSA. The CDR3 DNA sequence: TGTGCCAGCAGGGAAAATATCGCGGGAGGGCGGTACGAGCAGTACTTC. It yields the protein CASRENIAGGRYEQYF. The whole variable domain, filled in from reference TRBV7-2 and TRBJ2-7, reads GAGVSQSPSNKVTEKGKDVELRCDPISGHTALYWYRQSLGQGLEFLIYFQGNSAPDKSGLPSDRFSAERTGGSVSTLTIQRTQQEDSAVYLCASRENIAGGRYEQYFGPGTRLTVT.

This sequence joins TRBV7-9 and TRBJ1-6, with TRBD1 matching 9 bases. Germline CDR1 is SEHNR and CDR2 is FQNEAQ (reference sequence). This CDR3 comprises 15 residues. V shed 4 bases and J 11 bases; nucleotides not matched to a gene: 9. In DNA form, the CDR3 reads TGTGCCAGCAGCTCCTGGACAGGGGCGGGAGCACCCCTCCACTTT. Translating gives CASSSWTGAGAPLHF.

This clonotype was recorded at least ten times. The gene calls are TRBV18 and TRBJ2-1, with 8 bases identical to TRBD1. The CDR3 is 15 amino acids. Germline-derived CDR1 and CDR2 are KGHSH and LQKENI. With 5 bases clipped from V and 3 bases from J, the junction kept 6 bases outside the gene matches. As DNA, the CDR3 is TGTGCCAGCTCATGGACAGGGTCCTTCTACAATGAGCAGTTCTTC. It encodes CASSWTGSFYNEQFF.

In its sample, this clonotype was seen a few times. The rearrangement joins TRBV7-8 to TRBJ1-1, with D perhaps matching TRBD1 (5 bases). With 5 bases removed from V and 2 bases from J, the gap between germline ends came to 18 bases. CDR3 length: 16 amino acids. Germline V gene data show CDR1 as SGHVS and CDR2 as FQNEAQ. The CDR3 DNA reads as TGTGCCAGCAGCCGGGACCCCCGGCTATCTAACACTGAAGCTTTCTTT. It yields the protein CASSRDPRLSNTEAFF.

This clonotype was detected ten times or more. The chain joins TRBV27 to TRBJ2-7, with 9 bases identical to TRBD2. V dropped 5 bases and J dropped 6; count of bases not matched to a gene: 8. CDR3 size: 14 residues. Germline CDR1 is MNHEY and CDR2 is SMNVEV (reference sequence). CDR3 nucleotides: TGTGCCAGCAGTCCATGGCGGGAGGGCCTCGAGCAGTACTTC. The encoded protein is CASSPWREGLEQYF.

This clonotype appeared many times. The chain carries TRBV15 and TRBJ2-7; the match to TRBD2 covers 10 bases. Looked up from germline, CDR1 is LNHNV and CDR2 is YYDKDF (reference sequence). The CDR3 contains 14 residues. V lost 4 bases to trimming and J lost 3 bases; unmatched junction nucleotides: 3. The CDR3 region has the DNA TGTGCCACCAGCACGGGACTAGCGAACTACGAGCAGTACTTC. Its protein product is CATSTGLANYEQYF.

This clonotype was recorded at least ten times. The J gene is TRBJ2-7, the V gene TRBV28, with D tentatively TRBD1 (6 bases). The germline V and J ends were trimmed by 6 bases and 1 base, with 16 bases remaining between them. CDR3 length: 15 residues. Germline loops: CDR1 MDHEN, CDR2 SYDVKM. DNA of the CDR3: TGTGCCAGCAGACCCTTAGGGGGTGCGTCCTACGAGCAGTACTTC. It specifies CASRPLGGASYEQYF.

This clonotype came up a few times. The chain is built from TRBV5-6 and TRBJ2-7, with D possibly matching TRBD1 (5 bases). The CDR3 extends over 14 amino acids. Germline V lookup: CDR1 SGHDT, CDR2 YYEEEE. Trimming removed 0 bases at V and 3 bases at J, with 10 bases between. CDR3 coding DNA: TGTGCCAGCAGCTTGGCTGTCAGGGACTACGAGCAGTACTTC. As protein: CASSLAVRDYEQYF.

This clonotype was detected ten times or more. The gene calls are TRBV7-2 and TRBJ2-3; D is unclear. V gave up 2 bases and J gave up 4 bases, with 10 bases separating them. Germline V CDR1 and CDR2: SGHTA, FQGNSA. The CDR3 extends over 14 amino acids. The CDR3 sequence is CASSLFSGSDTQYF. CDR3 DNA sequence: TGTGCCAGCAGCTTATTTTCTGGGTCAGATACGCAGTATTTT.

A remark on this clonotype: Relative to the germline gene, one junction end is altered; a read error may explain this. The chain joins TRBV19 to TRBJ1-2; D gene uncertain. CDR3 length: 13 residues. Germline CDR1 is LNHDA and CDR2 is SQIVND (reference sequence). CDR3 sequence (DNA): TGCGCCAGTAGTGCAGGACGGAACTATGGCCACACCTTC. Its protein is CASSAGRNYGHTF.